This entry concerns a single T cell receptor (beta chain). The data derive from a study of shared T cell receptors in the human thymus. The assay was immunoSEQ multiplex PCR, and TCRdb's table has in-frame clones only and misses some. This sample yields some 760,000 clones, of which over 75% are seen a single time; about 0.011% belongs to the top ten. CDR1 SNHLY and CDR2 FYNNEI come from the germline V gene. Trimming cost V 5 bases and J 7 bases; bases outside gene matches: 8. CDR3 size: 16 residues. The sample also formed part of further work on human thymus T cells. From that study: Resections were taken during corrective heart surgery, and the thymus tissue came from these. Within thymic and blood repertoires, V and J gene usage appeared to be biased. Unrelated individuals reportedly shared highly overlapping thymic TCR repertoires.

The clonotype originates from a girl less than two years old with a congenital heart defect. The chain employs TRBV2 and TRBJ1-4, with 12 nucleotides matching TRBD1. The sample was thymocytes. The CDR3 sequence: CASSRDRGRRGEKLFF. CDR3 nucleotides: TGTGCCAGCAGTCGGGACAGGGGGCGTAGGGGTGAAAAACTGTTTTTT.